The TCR beta chain described here comes from a study of shared clonotypes between healthy human individuals. Study results and limitations: Non-shared clonotypes had lower generation probabilities than clonotypes shared by all four sorted-subset donors.

Naive CD8 cells, CD45RO-negative and positively selected for CCR7, excluded terminally differentiated effector memory CD45RA+ cells. The CDR3 covers 11 residues. Germline V gives CDR1 LNHDA, CDR2 SQIVND (reference sequence). The V gene lost 3 bases and the J gene lost 10 bases, with 6 bases spanning the gap. A remark on this clone: Its antigen remains unknown.

This table comes from immunoSEQ multiplex PCR, and its TCRdb copy is limited to in-frame clones, with some not included. The sample lists under 1 million clones, 96% occurring once. The V and J genes are TRBV19 and TRBJ2-2, with D hard to call. The sequenced sample consisted of naive CD8+ T cells sorted from blood. This receptor was obtained from a young man in good health. The CDR3 spells CASSIPPELFF. In DNA, the CDR3 is TGTGCCAGTAGTATTCCCCCGGAGCTGTTTTTT.